A single sample gave rise to the 18 T cell receptor beta chains below, sequenced in a study of cytomegalovirus exposure and HLA in healthy donors. The protocol was immunoSEQ multiplex PCR, while the TCRdb copy is restricted to in-frame clones and leaves out a portion. The table includes around 140,000 clones, 94% detected once. The sample taken for sequencing was PBMCs. The receptors derive from a man between 18 and 35 years old in good health and CMV-seropositive.

The V and J genes are TRBV5-8 and TRBJ2-5; 7 bases line up with TRBD2. J lost 5 bases, V lost 3 bases, and 4 bases had no gene match. The germline V gene encodes CDR1 SGHTS and CDR2 YDEGEE. The CDR3 has 13 amino acids. CDR3 in amino acids: CASSWQGGETQYF. The CDR3 DNA reads TGTGCCAGCAGCTGGCAGGGAGGGGAGACCCAGTACTTC.

The chain combines TRBV5-1 with TRBJ2-1; 11 nucleotides agree with TRBD2. V lost 0 bases and J lost 4; bases outside the gene matches: 0. CDR3 length: 15 amino acids. The germline CDR1 and CDR2 sequences are SGHRS and YFSETQ. CDR3 amino acids: CASSLASGGYNEQFF. CDR3 in DNA: TGCGCCAGCAGCTTGGCTAGCGGGGGGTACAATGAGCAGTTCTTC.

A single count supports this clone. This chain uses TRBV5-1 with TRBJ1-2; D perhaps matches TRBD1 (5 bases). Per germline, CDR1 SGHRS and CDR2 YFSETQ. The CDR3 contains 14 residues. The V end was cut by 4 bases, the J end by 0 bases, with 10 bases between. The CDR3 loop is CASSAVGANYGYTF. In DNA, the CDR3 is TGCGCCAGCAGCGCCGTAGGGGCTAACTATGGCTACACCTTC.

The chain employs TRBV7-9 and TRBJ2-1, with 9 bases matching TRBD1. This CDR3 is built from 15 residues. The trim removed 4 bases at V and 1 base at J, leaving 2 bases unmatched. CDR1 is SEHNR and CDR2 is FQNEAQ in the germline V gene (reference sequence). The CDR3: CASSSDRGSYNEQFF. DNA of the CDR3: TGTGCCAGCAGCTCGGACAGGGGTTCCTACAATGAGCAGTTCTTC.

CDR3 in DNA: TGTGCCAGCAGCCAAGATAGAGGATCCTACGAGCAGTACTTC. It specifies CASSQDRGSYEQYF. The chain combines TRBV4-2 with TRBJ2-7; D is undetermined. Per the germline V gene, CDR1 is LGHNA and CDR2 is YNFKEQ. V was pared by 0 bases and J by 1 base, with 7 bases between. The CDR3 length is 14 residues.

The gene calls are TRBV30 and TRBJ2-3; the D gene is possibly TRBD1 (6 bases). Germline-derived CDR1 and CDR2 are GTSNPN and SVGIG (reference sequence). Trimming cost V 5 bases and J 10 bases, with 25 bases left between them. The CDR3 sequence is 15 residues long. The CDR3 DNA follows: TGTGCCTGGGATGGGGGCGGCGGCCTAAGGGATGCGCAGTATTTT. Protein sequence: CAWDGGGGLRDAQYF.

The rearrangement uses TRBV2 and TRBJ2-1, with D perhaps TRBD1 (6 bases). Germline CDR1 reads SNHLY; CDR2 reads FYNNEI. The CDR3 loop spans 13 amino acids. Trimming stripped 4 bases from V and 8 bases from J, with 12 bases between. CDR3 residues: CASSATTGYEQFF. The CDR3 coding sequence is TGTGCCAGCAGTGCCACCACAGGGTATGAGCAGTTCTTC.

The chain uses TRBV19 and TRBJ2-3; 9 bases fit TRBD2. J lost 1 base, V lost 5 bases, and 4 bases had no gene match. CDR1 is LNHDA and CDR2 is SQIVND in the germline V gene (reference sequence). The CDR3 consists of 15 residues. In nucleotides, the CDR3 is TGTGCCAGTAGTCCTAGCGGGACGGGCACAGATACGCAGTATTTT. It yields the protein CASSPSGTGTDTQYF.

This sequence joins TRBV2 and TRBJ2-7, with TRBD2 matching over 7 bases. Germline lookup yields CDR1 SNHLY and CDR2 FYNNEI. The V segment lost 7 bases and the J segment 2 bases; nucleotides outside the gene matches: 8. This CDR3 is 14 amino acids long. This chain's CDR3 is CASTERDVTYEQYF. The CDR3 DNA follows: TGTGCCAGCACCGAGCGGGACGTTACCTACGAGCAGTACTTC.

The chain recombines TRBV28 with TRBJ2-5, with a tentative D call TRBD1 (5 bases). The CDR3 contains 14 residues. Looked up from germline, CDR1 is MDHEN and CDR2 is SYDVKM. Trimming removed 6 bases at V and 4 bases at J, with 15 bases between. CDR3 protein: CASRKHDSRETQYF. As DNA, the CDR3 is TGTGCCAGCAGAAAGCACGACAGTCGAGAGACCCAGTACTTC.

This rearrangement joins TRBV28 to TRBJ1-2, with 9 bases that match TRBD1. Germline lookup yields CDR1 MDHEN and CDR2 SYDVKM. This CDR3 comprises 17 residues. V was clipped by 7 bases and J by 3 bases; unmatched bases: 15. CDR3 nucleotides: TGTGCCAGCACCGGTACCCTCTTACAGGGGGCATACTATGGCTACACCTTC. This sequence encodes CASTGTLLQGAYYGYTF.

This chain uses TRBV2 with TRBJ1-5, with D unclear. Deletions cut 5 bases from V and 1 base from J, with 6 bases between. Germline CDR1 is SNHLY and CDR2 is FYNNEI. This CDR3 region has 13 residues. The CDR3 spells CASSYSSNQPQHF. As DNA, the CDR3 is TGTGCCAGCAGTTACAGCAGCAATCAGCCCCAGCATTTT.

The V and J genes are TRBV28 and TRBJ2-3; 9 bases fit TRBD2. The ends lost 5 bases at V and 1 base at J; junction bases unmatched: 16. The germline gives CDR1 MDHEN, CDR2 SYDVKM. The CDR3 sequence is 19 residues long. The CDR3 nucleotides are TGTGCCAGCAGTCCGTGGACCGCGGGAGGGCTTGGTCGCACAGATACGCAGTATTTT. Its translation: CASSPWTAGGLGRTDTQYF.

The J gene is TRBJ1-2, the V gene TRBV6-1; D gene unclear. Between the trimmed V and J ends, which lost 1 base and 2 bases, there was a span of 8 bases. The CDR3 sequence is 14 residues long. CDR1 is MNHNS, CDR2 SASEGT, per germline. In DNA form, the CDR3 reads TGTGCCAGCAGTGAAGGAGTCGGGAACTATGGCTACACCTTC. It yields the protein CASSEGVGNYGYTF.

This chain connects TRBV28 to TRBJ1-5, with TRBD1 matching 7 bases. Trimming cost V 2 bases and J 7 bases; bases outside gene matches: 5. Germline V gene data show CDR1 as MDHEN and CDR2 as SYDVKM. The CDR3 is 14 amino acids. CDR3 nucleotide sequence: TGTGCCAGCAGTTTAACAGGGGCGGTCCAGCCCCAGCATTTT. Protein sequence: CASSLTGAVQPQHF.

The V call is TRBV7-2, the J call TRBJ2-5, with D uncertain. Germline values: CDR1 SGHTA, CDR2 FQGNSA. The CDR3 runs to 16 residues. V lost 3 bases and J 5 bases, leaving 19 bases between the germline ends. CDR3 protein: CASSFDPPAVGETQYF. CDR3 nucleotide sequence: TGTGCCAGCAGCTTCGACCCGCCGGCTGTGGGCGAGACCCAGTACTTC.

The chain combines TRBV29-1 with TRBJ1-2, with 7 bases fitting TRBD1. Trimming removed 6 bases from V and 4 bases from J; junction bases left unmatched: 11. CDR1 is SQVTM, CDR2 ANQGSEA, per germline. This CDR3 is built from 14 residues. CDR3 in DNA: TGCAGCGTCTCTACAGGGGCGGGATCCTATGGCTACACCTTC. This sequence encodes CSVSTGAGSYGYTF.

The chain combines TRBV6-5 with TRBJ1-3; 10 nucleotides line up with TRBD1. Germline V lookup: CDR1 MNHEY, CDR2 SVGAGI. Germline trimming cut 4 bases from V and 2 bases from J; bases unmatched to any gene: 5. There are 16 residues in the CDR3. The chain's CDR3 is CASSSDRGIPGNTIYF. In nucleotides, the CDR3 is TGTGCCAGCAGTTCGGACAGGGGGATCCCTGGAAACACCATATATTTT.